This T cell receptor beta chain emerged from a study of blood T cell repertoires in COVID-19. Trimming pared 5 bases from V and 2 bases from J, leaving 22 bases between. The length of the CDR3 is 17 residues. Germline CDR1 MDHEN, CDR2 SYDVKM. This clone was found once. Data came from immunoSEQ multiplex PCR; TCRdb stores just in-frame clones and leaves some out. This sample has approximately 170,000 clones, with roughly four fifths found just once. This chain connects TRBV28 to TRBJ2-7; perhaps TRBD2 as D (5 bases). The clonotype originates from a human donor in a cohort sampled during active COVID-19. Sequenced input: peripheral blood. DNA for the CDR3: TGTGCCAGCAGTCCCTTTATACGGCGAGGAGGAACCTACGAGCAGTACTTC. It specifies CASSPFIRRGGTYEQYF.